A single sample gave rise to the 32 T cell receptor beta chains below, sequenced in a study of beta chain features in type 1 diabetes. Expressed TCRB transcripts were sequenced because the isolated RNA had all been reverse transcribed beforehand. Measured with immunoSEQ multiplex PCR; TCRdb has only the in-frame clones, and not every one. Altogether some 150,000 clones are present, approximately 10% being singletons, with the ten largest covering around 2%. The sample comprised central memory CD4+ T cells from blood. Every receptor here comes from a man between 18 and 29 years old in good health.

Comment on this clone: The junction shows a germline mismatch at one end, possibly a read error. The CDR3 is CAISRGLAYNEQFF. The CDR3 nucleotides are TGTGCCATCAGTCGGGGATTGGCCTACAATGAGCAGTTCTTC. The chain combines TRBV6-6 with TRBJ2-1; TRBD2 might be the D (5 bases). The CDR3 is 14 residues long. Germline V gene data show CDR1 as MNHNY and CDR2 as SVGAGI (reference sequence).

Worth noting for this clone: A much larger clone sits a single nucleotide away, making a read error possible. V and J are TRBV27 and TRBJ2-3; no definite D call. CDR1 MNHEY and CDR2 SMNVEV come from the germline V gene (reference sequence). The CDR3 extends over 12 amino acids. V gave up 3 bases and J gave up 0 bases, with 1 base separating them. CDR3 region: CASSFSTDTQYF. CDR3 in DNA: TGTGCCAGCAGTTTTAGCACAGATACGCAGTATTTT.

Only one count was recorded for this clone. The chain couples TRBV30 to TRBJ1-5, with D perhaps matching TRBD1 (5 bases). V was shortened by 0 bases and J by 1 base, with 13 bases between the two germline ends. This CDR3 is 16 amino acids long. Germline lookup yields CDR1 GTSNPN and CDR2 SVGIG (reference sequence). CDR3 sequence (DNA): TGTGCCTGGAGTGTACTGGGAAGGGGCAGCAATCAGCCCCAGCATTTT. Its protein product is CAWSVLGRGSNQPQHF.

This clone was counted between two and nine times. CDR3 nucleotide sequence: TGTGCCAGCTCGACCGGGACAAACTACAATGAGCAGTTCTTC. It yields the protein CASSTGTNYNEQFF. The V gene is TRBV7-3, the J gene TRBJ2-1; maybe TRBD1 (6 bases). The germline gives CDR1 SGHTA, CDR2 FQGTGA. The CDR3 totals 14 residues. V was pared by 8 bases and J by 3 bases, with 14 bases between.

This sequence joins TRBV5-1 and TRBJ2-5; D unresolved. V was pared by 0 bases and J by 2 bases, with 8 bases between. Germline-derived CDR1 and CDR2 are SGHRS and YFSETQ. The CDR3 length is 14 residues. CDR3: CASSLEGDQETQYF. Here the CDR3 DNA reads TGCGCCAGCAGCTTGGAAGGAGATCAAGAGACCCAGTACTTC.

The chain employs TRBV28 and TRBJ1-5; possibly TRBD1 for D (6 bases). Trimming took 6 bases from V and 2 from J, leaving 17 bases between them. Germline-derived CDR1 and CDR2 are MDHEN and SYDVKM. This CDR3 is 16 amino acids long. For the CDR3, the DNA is TGTGCCAGCAGGAACAGGGTTTGGGTGGGCAATCAGCCCCAGCATTTT. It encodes CASRNRVWVGNQPQHF.

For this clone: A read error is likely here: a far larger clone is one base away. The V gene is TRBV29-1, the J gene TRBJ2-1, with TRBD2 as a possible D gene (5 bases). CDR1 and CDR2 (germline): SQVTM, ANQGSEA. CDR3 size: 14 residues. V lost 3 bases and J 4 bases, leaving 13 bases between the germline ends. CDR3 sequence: CSVDKAVHYNEQFF. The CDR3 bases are TGCAGCGTTGATAAAGCGGTCCATTACAATGAGCAGTTCTTC.

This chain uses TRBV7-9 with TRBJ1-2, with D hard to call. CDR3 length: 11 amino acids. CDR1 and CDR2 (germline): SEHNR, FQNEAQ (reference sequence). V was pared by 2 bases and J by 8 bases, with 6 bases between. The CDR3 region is CASSLIEGYTF. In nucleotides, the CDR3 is TGTGCCAGCAGCTTAATCGAGGGCTACACCTTC.

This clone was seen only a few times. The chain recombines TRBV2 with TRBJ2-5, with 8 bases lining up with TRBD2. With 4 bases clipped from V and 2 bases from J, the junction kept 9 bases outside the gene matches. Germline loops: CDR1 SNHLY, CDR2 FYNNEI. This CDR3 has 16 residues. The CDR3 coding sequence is TGTGCCAGCAGTGTGGCCGGGACTAGGGGGCAAGAGACCCAGTACTTC. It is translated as CASSVAGTRGQETQYF.

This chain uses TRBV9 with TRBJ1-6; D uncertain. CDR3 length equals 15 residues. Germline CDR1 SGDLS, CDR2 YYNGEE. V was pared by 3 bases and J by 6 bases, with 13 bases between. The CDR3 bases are TGTGCCAGCAGCGACCAGAGACGGCCTAATTCACCCCTCCACTTT. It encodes CASSDQRRPNSPLHF.

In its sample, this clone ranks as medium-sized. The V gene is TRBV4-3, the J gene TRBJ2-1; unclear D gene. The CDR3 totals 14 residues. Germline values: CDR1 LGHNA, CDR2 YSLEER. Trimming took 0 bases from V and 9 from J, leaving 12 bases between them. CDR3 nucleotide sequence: TGCGCCAGCAGCCAAGATCGAGGCCCTCGTGAGCAGTTCTTC. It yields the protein CASSQDRGPREQFF.

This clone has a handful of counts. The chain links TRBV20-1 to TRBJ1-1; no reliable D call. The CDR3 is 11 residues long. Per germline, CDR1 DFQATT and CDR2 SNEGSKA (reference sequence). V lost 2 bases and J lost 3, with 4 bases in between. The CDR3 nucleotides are TGCAGTGCTAGATGGGACACTGAAGCTTTCTTT. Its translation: CSARWDTEAFF.

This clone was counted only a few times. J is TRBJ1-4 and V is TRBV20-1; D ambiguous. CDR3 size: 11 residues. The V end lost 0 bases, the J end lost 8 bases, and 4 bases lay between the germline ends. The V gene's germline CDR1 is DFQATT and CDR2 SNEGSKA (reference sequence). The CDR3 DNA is TGCAGTGCTAGAGAGGCGGAAAAACTGTTTTTT. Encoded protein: CSAREAEKLFF.

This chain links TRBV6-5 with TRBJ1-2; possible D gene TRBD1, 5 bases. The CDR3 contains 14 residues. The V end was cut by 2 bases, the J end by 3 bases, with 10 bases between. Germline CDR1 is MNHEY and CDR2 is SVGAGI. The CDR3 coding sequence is TGTGCCAGCAGTTACGGAGGAGGGGACTATGGCTACACCTTC. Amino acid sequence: CASSYGGGDYGYTF.

CDR3 amino acids: CASSPTRQGANTGELFF. In DNA form, the CDR3 reads TGTGCCAGCAGCCCTACTCGACAGGGGGCGAACACCGGGGAGCTGTTTTTT. The chain is built from TRBV2 and TRBJ2-2, with 9 bases aligning to TRBD1. Trimming at V came to 6 bases and at J to 0 bases, leaving 8 bases not matched to a gene. Germline values: CDR1 SNHLY, CDR2 FYNNEI. The CDR3 consists of 17 residues. Complete variable domain (other parts from reference TRBV2 and TRBJ2-2): EPEVTQTPSHQVTQMGQEVILRCVPISNHLYFYWYRQILGQKVEFLVSFYNNEISEKSEIFDDQFSVERPDGSNFTLKIRSTKLEDSAMYFCASSPTRQGANTGELFFGEGSRLTVL.

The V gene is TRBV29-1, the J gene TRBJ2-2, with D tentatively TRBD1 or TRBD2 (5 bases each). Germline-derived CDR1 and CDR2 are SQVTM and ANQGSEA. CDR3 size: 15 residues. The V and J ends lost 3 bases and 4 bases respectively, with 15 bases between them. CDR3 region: CSVDRGRGATGELFF. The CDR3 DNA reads TGCAGCGTTGACCGGGGCCGGGGTGCCACCGGGGAGCTGTTTTTT.

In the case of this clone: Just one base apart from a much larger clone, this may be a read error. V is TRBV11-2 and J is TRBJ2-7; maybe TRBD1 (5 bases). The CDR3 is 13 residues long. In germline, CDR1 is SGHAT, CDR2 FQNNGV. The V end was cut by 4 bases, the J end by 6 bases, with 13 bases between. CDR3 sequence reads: CASSSQGGAEQYF. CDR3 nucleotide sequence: TGTGCCAGCAGCTCCCAGGGTGGGGCCGAGCAGTACTTC. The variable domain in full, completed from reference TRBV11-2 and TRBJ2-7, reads EAGVAQSPRYKIIEKRQSVAFWCNPISGHATLYWYQQILGQGPKLLIQFQNNGVVDDSQLPKDRFSAERLKGVDSTLKIQPAKLEDSAVYLCASSSQGGAEQYFGPGTRLTVT.

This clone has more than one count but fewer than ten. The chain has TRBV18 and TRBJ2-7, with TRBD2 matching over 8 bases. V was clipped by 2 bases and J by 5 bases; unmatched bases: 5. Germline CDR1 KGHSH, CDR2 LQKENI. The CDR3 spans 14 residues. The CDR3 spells CASSPSGSIHEQYF. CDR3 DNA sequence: TGTGCCAGCTCACCAAGCGGGAGTATCCACGAGCAGTACTTC.

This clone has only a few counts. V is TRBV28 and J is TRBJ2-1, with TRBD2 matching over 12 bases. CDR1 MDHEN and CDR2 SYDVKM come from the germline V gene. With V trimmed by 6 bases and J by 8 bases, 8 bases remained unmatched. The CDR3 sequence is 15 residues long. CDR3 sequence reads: CASRRLAGEFYEQFF. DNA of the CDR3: TGTGCCAGCAGACGACTAGCGGGAGAGTTTTATGAGCAGTTCTTC.

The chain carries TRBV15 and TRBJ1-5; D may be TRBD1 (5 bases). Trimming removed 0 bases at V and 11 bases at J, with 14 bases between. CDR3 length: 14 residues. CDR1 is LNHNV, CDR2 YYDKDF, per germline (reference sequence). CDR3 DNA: TGTGCCACCAGCAGAGATATGAGCCGAGGGGCCCAGCATTTT. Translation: CATSRDMSRGAQHF.

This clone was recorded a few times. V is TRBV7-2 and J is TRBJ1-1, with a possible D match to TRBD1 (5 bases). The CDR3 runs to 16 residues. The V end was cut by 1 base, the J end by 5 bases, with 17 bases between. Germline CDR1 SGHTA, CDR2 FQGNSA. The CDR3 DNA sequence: TGTGCCAGCAGCTTAGGTCAGGCAGGGAGGGGTACTGAAGCTTTCTTT. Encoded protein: CASSLGQAGRGTEAFF.

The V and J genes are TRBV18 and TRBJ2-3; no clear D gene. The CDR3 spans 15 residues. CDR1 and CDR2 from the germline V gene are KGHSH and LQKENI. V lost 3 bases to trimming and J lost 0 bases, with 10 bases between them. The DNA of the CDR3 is TGTGCCAGCTCACCCTCCTTTGCTAGCACAGATACGCAGTATTTT. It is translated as CASSPSFASTDTQYF.

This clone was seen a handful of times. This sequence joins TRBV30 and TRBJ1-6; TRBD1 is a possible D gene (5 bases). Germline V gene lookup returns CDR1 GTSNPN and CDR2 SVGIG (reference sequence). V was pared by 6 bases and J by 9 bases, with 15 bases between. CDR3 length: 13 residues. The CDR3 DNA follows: TGTGCCTGCCCATCGCGGGGGATTTCACCCCTCCACTTT. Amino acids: CACPSRGISPLHF.

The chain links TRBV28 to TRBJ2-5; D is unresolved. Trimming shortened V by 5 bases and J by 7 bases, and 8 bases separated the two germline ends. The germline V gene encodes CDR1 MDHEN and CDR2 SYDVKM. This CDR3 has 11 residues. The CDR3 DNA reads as TGTGCCAGCAGTCCACCAGGGACCCAGTACTTC. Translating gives CASSPPGTQYF.

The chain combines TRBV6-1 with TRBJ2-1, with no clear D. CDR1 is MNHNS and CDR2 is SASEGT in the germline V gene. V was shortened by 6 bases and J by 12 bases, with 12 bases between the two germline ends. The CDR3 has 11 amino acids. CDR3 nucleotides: TGTGCCAGCAGCGTAATAATAGGGCAGTTCTTC. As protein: CASSVIIGQFF.

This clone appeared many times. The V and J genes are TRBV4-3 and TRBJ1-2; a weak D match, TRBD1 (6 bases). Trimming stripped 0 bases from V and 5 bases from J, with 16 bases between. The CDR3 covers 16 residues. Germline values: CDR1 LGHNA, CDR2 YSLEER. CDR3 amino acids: CASSQDHGGRIYGYTF. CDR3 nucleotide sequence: TGCGCCAGCAGCCAAGATCATGGGGGGCGAATATATGGCTACACCTTC.

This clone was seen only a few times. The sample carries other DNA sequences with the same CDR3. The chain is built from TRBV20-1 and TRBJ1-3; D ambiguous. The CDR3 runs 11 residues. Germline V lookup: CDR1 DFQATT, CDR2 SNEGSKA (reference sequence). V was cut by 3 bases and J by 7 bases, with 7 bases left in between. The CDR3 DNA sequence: TGCAGTGCTAGGACGGGGAACACCATATATTTT. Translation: CSARTGNTIYF.

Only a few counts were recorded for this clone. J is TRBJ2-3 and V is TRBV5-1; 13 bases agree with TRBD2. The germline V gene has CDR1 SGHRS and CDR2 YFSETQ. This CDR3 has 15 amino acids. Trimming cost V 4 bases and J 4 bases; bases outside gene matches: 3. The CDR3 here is CASSHGLAGADTQYF. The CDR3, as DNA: TGCGCCAGCAGCCACGGACTAGCGGGGGCAGATACGCAGTATTTT.

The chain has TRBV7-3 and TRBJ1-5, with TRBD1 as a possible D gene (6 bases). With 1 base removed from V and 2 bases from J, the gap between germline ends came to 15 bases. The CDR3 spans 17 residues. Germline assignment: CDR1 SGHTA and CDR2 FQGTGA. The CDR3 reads CASSLINRDRRNQPQHF. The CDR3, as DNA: TGTGCCAGCAGCTTAATAAACAGGGATAGGCGCAATCAGCCCCAGCATTTT.

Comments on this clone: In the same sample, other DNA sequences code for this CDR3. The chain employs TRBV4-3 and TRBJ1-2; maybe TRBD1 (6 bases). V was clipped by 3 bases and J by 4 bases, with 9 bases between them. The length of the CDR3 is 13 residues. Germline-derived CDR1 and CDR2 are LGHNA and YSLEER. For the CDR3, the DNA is TGCGCCAGCAGCCAGACAGGCAGCTATGGCTACACCTTC. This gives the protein CASSQTGSYGYTF.

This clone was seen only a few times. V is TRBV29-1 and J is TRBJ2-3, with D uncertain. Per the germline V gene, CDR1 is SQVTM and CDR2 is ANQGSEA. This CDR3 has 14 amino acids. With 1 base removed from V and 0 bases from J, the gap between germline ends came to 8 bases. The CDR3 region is CSVEGPDSTDTQYF. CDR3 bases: TGCAGCGTTGAAGGGCCGGACAGCACAGATACGCAGTATTTT.

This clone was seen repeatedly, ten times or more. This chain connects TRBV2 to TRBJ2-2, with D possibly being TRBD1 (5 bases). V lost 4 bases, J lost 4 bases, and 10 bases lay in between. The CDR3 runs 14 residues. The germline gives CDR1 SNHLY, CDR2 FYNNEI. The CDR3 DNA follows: TGTGCCAGCAGTGGGACACGCGGCACCGGGGAGCTGTTTTTT. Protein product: CASSGTRGTGELFF. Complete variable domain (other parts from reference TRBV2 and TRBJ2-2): EPEVTQTPSHQVTQMGQEVILRCVPISNHLYFYWYRQILGQKVEFLVSFYNNEISEKSEIFDDQFSVERPDGSNFTLKIRSTKLEDSAMYFCASSGTRGTGELFFGEGSRLTVL.